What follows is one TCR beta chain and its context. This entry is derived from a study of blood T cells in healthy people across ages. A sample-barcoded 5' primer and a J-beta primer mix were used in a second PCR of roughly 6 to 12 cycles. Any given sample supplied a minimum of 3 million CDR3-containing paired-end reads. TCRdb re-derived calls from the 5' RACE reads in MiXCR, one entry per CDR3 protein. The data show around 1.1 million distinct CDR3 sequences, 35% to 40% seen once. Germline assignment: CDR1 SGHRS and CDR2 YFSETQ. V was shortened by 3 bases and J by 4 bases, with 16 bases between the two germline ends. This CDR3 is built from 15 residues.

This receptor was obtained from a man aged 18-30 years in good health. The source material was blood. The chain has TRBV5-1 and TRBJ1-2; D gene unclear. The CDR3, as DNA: TGCGCCAGCAGCTCCCGACACGACATCCTCTATGGCTACACCTTC. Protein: CASSSRHDILYGYTF.